The 22 T cell receptor beta chains below come from one sample, sequenced in a study of blood T cell repertoires in COVID-19. Profiled with immunoSEQ multiplex PCR; TCRdb holds only in-frame clones, not every one. Of 450,000 to 500,000 clones listed, approximately 83% are singletons. Input material: peripheral blood. The origin of the receptors is a human donor in a cohort sampled during active COVID-19.

The chain joins TRBV19 to TRBJ2-5; TRBD1 is a possible D gene (6 bases). The V and J ends lost 4 bases and 1 base respectively, with 13 bases between them. Germline V gene lookup returns CDR1 LNHDA and CDR2 SQIVND (reference sequence). This CDR3 has 15 residues. The CDR3 coding sequence is TGTGCCAGTAGTACGAAGACAGGCCTCCAAGAGACCCAGTACTTC. Translation: CASSTKTGLQETQYF. Together with reference TRBV19 and TRBJ2-5, the CDR3 gives the full variable domain: DGGITQSPKYLFRKEGQNVTLSCEQNLNHDAMYWYRQDPGQGLRLIYYSQIVNDFQKGDIAEGYSVSREKKESFPLTVTSAQKNPTAFYLCASSTKTGLQETQYFGPGTRLLVL.

This clone turned up a few times. The chain couples TRBV19 to TRBJ1-5, with D hard to call. Between the trimmed V and J ends, which lost 0 bases and 0 bases, there was a span of 15 bases. The CDR3 is made up of 18 amino acids. From germline, CDR1 is LNHDA and CDR2 SQIVND (reference sequence). CDR3 residues: CASSIDLSRLYSNQPQHF. CDR3 nucleotide sequence: TGTGCCAGTAGTATAGATCTCTCCAGGCTGTATAGCAATCAGCCCCAGCATTTT.

This chain joins TRBV19 and TRBJ2-7; 10 bases align to TRBD1. Germline CDR1 and CDR2: LNHDA and SQIVND (reference sequence). Trimming removed 4 bases from V and 7 bases from J; junction bases left unmatched: 7. The CDR3 consists of 14 residues. The CDR3 sequence is CASSRGQGTGEQYF. In DNA, the CDR3 is TGTGCCAGTAGTAGGGGACAGGGGACAGGAGAGCAGTACTTC.

This CDR3 is CASTAWQGKTGELFF. The CDR3 coding sequence is TGTGCCAGCACCGCGTGGCAGGGGAAAACCGGGGAGCTGTTTTTT. The gene calls are TRBV6-5 and TRBJ2-2, with D perhaps matching TRBD1 (6 bases). The germline CDR1 and CDR2 sequences are MNHEY and SVGAGI. V shed 7 bases and J shed 5 bases, with 17 bases lying between them. The CDR3 spans 15 residues.

The chain uses TRBV27 and TRBJ2-2, with D uncertain. The V end lost 3 bases, the J end lost 4 bases, and 12 bases lay between the germline ends. Germline V lookup: CDR1 MNHEY, CDR2 SMNVEV (reference sequence). The CDR3 contains 15 residues. The CDR3 sequence is CASSLAQLGTGELFF. The CDR3 nucleotides are TGTGCCAGCAGTTTGGCACAGTTGGGCACCGGGGAGCTGTTTTTT.

The chain joins TRBV5-6 to TRBJ2-5, with 9 positions matching TRBD1. The V gene's germline CDR1 is SGHDT and CDR2 YYEEEE. Unmatched junction bases numbered 12, after V lost 4 bases and J lost 5 bases. This CDR3 comprises 16 residues. Written as DNA, the CDR3 is TGTGCCAGCAGCGTGATTGGGACAGGGCTTAGGGAGACCCAGTACTTC. Protein product: CASSVIGTGLRETQYF.

The chain has TRBV28 and TRBJ1-5, with a tentative D call TRBD1 (6 bases). Germline V gene lookup returns CDR1 MDHEN and CDR2 SYDVKM. This CDR3 comprises 16 residues. V lost 6 bases and J lost 0, with 15 bases in between. The CDR3 protein is CASRSTGHYSNQPQHF. CDR3 coding DNA: TGTGCCAGCAGATCGACGGGACACTATAGCAATCAGCCCCAGCATTTT.

The chain has TRBV19 and TRBJ1-1; D is perhaps TRBD1 (5 bases). The V end lost 8 bases, the J end lost 4 bases, and 11 bases lay between the germline ends. Germline assignment: CDR1 LNHDA and CDR2 SQIVND (reference sequence). The CDR3 totals 12 residues. Written as DNA, the CDR3 is TGTGCCAGTTCAGGGAAAGGCACTGAAGCTTTCTTT. Amino acid sequence: CASSGKGTEAFF.

The chain joins TRBV24-1 to TRBJ2-5; 8 bases fit TRBD1. J gave up 4 bases and V 4 bases, and 1 base lay outside the gene matches. Germline loops: CDR1 KGHDR, CDR2 SFDVKD. This CDR3 comprises 13 residues. The CDR3 region has the DNA TGTGCCACCAGTGACGACAGGGGAGAGACCCAGTACTTC. Translated: CATSDDRGETQYF.

This clone was seen only once. This chain's CDR3 is CASSYSQSVDEQFF. The CDR3 DNA sequence: TGTGCCAGCAGTTACTCTCAGTCCGTGGATGAGCAGTTCTTC. The rearrangement links TRBV6-2 or TRBV6-3 to TRBJ2-1; no firm D call. The CDR3 extends over 14 amino acids. Trimming removed 0 bases from V and 8 bases from J, with 11 bases in between. Germline V gene lookup returns CDR1 MNHEY and CDR2 SVGEGT.

The chain links TRBV9 to TRBJ2-1, with a tentative D call TRBD2 (6 bases). CDR1 is SGDLS and CDR2 is YYNGEE in the germline V gene. Trimming took off 0 bases at V and 8 bases at J, with 18 bases between the two ends. The CDR3 spans 16 residues. For the CDR3, the DNA is TGTGCCAGCAGCGTAGAACTAGCTCCAGGTCTGGATGAGCAGTTCTTC. It is translated as CASSVELAPGLDEQFF.

The chain links TRBV19 to TRBJ1-1, with 9 bases lining up with TRBD1. CDR1 LNHDA and CDR2 SQIVND come from the germline V gene (reference sequence). The length of the CDR3 is 14 residues. After removal of 6 bases from V and 4 bases from J, the junction contained 6 bases not matched to a gene. The chain's CDR3 is CASSKRDRVTEAFF. The CDR3 DNA sequence: TGTGCCAGTAGCAAGAGGGACAGGGTCACTGAAGCTTTCTTT.

The chain is built from TRBV19 and TRBJ1-1; 7 bases match TRBD1. Germline values: CDR1 LNHDA, CDR2 SQIVND (reference sequence). J was trimmed by 4 bases and V by 9 bases; bases with no gene match: 14. This CDR3 has 15 amino acids. The CDR3 loop is CASLEQGRGGTEAFF. DNA of the CDR3: TGTGCCAGCCTTGAACAGGGGCGGGGGGGCACTGAAGCTTTCTTT.

The chain is built from TRBV2 and TRBJ2-5; D is possibly TRBD1 (6 bases). Per germline, CDR1 SNHLY and CDR2 FYNNEI. The CDR3 runs 13 residues. The V gene lost 5 bases and the J gene lost 2 bases, with 9 bases spanning the gap. CDR3 sequence reads: CASSTQGQETQYF. The DNA for the CDR3 is TGTGCCAGCAGTACCCAGGGGCAAGAGACCCAGTACTTC.

Points on this clone: This CDR3 is also generated by other DNA sequences in the sample. The chain combines TRBV28 with TRBJ1-5; D gene ambiguous. V gave up 2 bases and J gave up 4 bases, with 6 bases separating them. Germline V gene sequence: CDR1 MDHEN, CDR2 SYDVKM. The CDR3 has 13 amino acids. CDR3 DNA sequence: TGTGCCAGCAGTTTACGGGAAAATCAGCCCCAGCATTTT. It specifies CASSLRENQPQHF.

This chain links TRBV10-2 with TRBJ2-1; TRBD2 agrees at 9 bases. The CDR3 spans 17 residues. After removal of 5 bases from V and 5 bases from J, the junction contained 13 bases not matched to a gene. CDR1 is WSHSY and CDR2 is SAAADI in the germline V gene. CDR3 nucleotides: TGCGCCAGCAGTATTTTTGGAGGCGGGAGGGGGAACAATGAGCAGTTCTTC. Translation: CASSIFGGGRGNNEQFF.

This chain connects TRBV4-3 to TRBJ1-2, with 9 bases that match TRBD1. The CDR3 runs 17 residues. V gave up 3 bases and J gave up 8 bases; unmatched junction bases: 16. CDR1 and CDR2 (germline): LGHNA, YSLEER. CDR3 residues: CASSHIYPGQGRGGYTF. CDR3 sequence (DNA): TGCGCCAGCAGCCATATATACCCGGGACAGGGTAGGGGGGGCTACACCTTC.

The chain links TRBV10-3 to TRBJ2-1, with 8 bases fitting TRBD1. Germline CDR1 ENHRY, CDR2 SYGVKD. The trim removed 6 bases at V and 7 bases at J, leaving 8 bases unmatched. The CDR3 runs 14 residues. The CDR3 nucleotides are TGTGCCATCAGGACGTTAGACAGGGGTAATGAGCAGTTCTTC. This translates into CAIRTLDRGNEQFF.

This clone was recorded once. The gene calls are TRBV2 and TRBJ1-5, with 7 positions matching TRBD1. Germline CDR1 SNHLY, CDR2 FYNNEI. Germline trimming cut 5 bases from V and 2 bases from J; bases unmatched to any gene: 3. This CDR3 comprises 14 residues. The CDR3, as DNA: TGTGCCAGCAGTTTAGACAGGGGCAATCAGCCCCAGCATTTT. It yields the protein CASSLDRGNQPQHF.

This chain's CDR3 is CASSLTLASGSSYEQYF. CDR3 nucleotides: TGTGCCAGCAGCTTAACGTTGGCTAGCGGGAGTTCCTACGAGCAGTACTTC. The V call is TRBV7-3, the J call TRBJ2-7, with 10 bases fitting TRBD2. This CDR3 contains 17 residues. Trimming at V came to 0 bases and at J to 1 base, leaving 6 bases not matched to a gene. Germline V gene lookup returns CDR1 SGHTA and CDR2 FQGTGA.

This sequence joins TRBV5-1 and TRBJ1-2; 9 positions match TRBD1. Germline lookup yields CDR1 SGHRS and CDR2 YFSETQ. V lost 3 bases, J lost 5 bases, and 5 bases stayed unmatched. This CDR3 has 14 amino acids. This CDR3 reads CASSWTGTGYGYTF. For the CDR3, the DNA is TGCGCCAGCAGCTGGACCGGGACAGGGTATGGCTACACCTTC.

The chain is built from TRBV18 and TRBJ1-1; D unresolved. The CDR3 is 15 amino acids. Trimming took 3 bases from V and 4 from J, leaving 15 bases between them. The V gene's germline CDR1 is KGHSH and CDR2 LQKENI. CDR3: CASSPLLSEVTEAFF. The CDR3 coding sequence is TGTGCCAGCTCACCTCTCCTATCCGAGGTCACTGAAGCTTTCTTT.